This T cell receptor (beta chain) is drawn from a study of T cells in Graves' hyperthyroidism and ophthalmopathy (dated by TCRdb to the late 2010s). Regarding the research as a whole: Peripheral blood was sampled at the time of initial diagnosis, prior to any treatment. The paper describes TCR Vbeta CDR3 sequencing of 135 peripheral blood samples, made up of roughly 45 ophthalmopathy patients, approximately 76 hyperthyroidism patients and 17 progressor patients. Once sampling was done, hyperthyroidism patients were given methimazole at a starting dose of 30 mg daily, whereas ophthalmopathy patients were given high-dose intravenous methylprednisolone. A discovery cohort of roughly 100 patients, approximately 45 with Graves' ophthalmopathy and approximately 60 with stable Graves' hyperthyroidism, was used to find distinguishing TCR V-J signatures. In addition, the study compared T-cell repertoires in thyroid tissue and in blood from over 5 Graves' hyperthyroidism patients. An independent validation cohort of under 20 hyperthyroidism patients and roughly 16 patients who later progressed to ophthalmopathy tested prospective prediction of ophthalmopathy. The 75 to 100 discovery patients were divided at random into training and test sets in a 7:3 ratio. What the work shows at the level of the full study, not this receptor alone: No statistical method was used to set the sample size in advance, and investigators knew the group allocation. In validation, progression to ophthalmopathy was predicted by the model with almost 71% sensitivity and under 85% specificity, a median of around 5.9 months before onset. In cross-validation, a model built on a 13 V-J signature told ophthalmopathy apart from stable hyperthyroidism with 85% to 90% sensitivity and around 81% specificity, and in testing the same model reached 80%/75%. Most expanded thyroid clonotypes (frequency above 0.001) were also detected in blood, a finding suggesting that blood repertoires may reflect thyroid immune responses.

The germline V gene (reference sequence) sets CDR1 to DFQATT and CDR2 to SNEGSKA. Trimmed from V: 3 bases; trimmed from J: 1 base; junction bases lacking a gene match: 10. Including cysteine and phenylalanine, the CDR3 has 16 amino acids. The read is trimmed to its CDR3 DNA, 48 bases read in frame from base 1. Stable Graves' hyperthyroidism was defined as the absence of progression to ophthalmopathy over 18 months of follow-up. Hyperthyroidism patients were newly diagnosed, with disease duration under 2 months, and aged 18 to 65 years. Any patient with an uncontrolled infection, another autoimmune disease, pregnancy or lactation was excluded. Diagnoses relied on clinical symptoms, serum thyroxine and TRAb, thyroid ultrasound and orbital computed tomography. PBMCs were isolated from about 9 ml of fresh peripheral blood by Ficoll-Paque density gradient centrifugation. Total RNA was extracted with Trizol reagent, and quality was checked on an Agilent 2100 Bioanalyzer.

The TCR beta CDR3 regions were amplified from RNA transcripts. The first round of RT-PCR for the TCR CDR3 was performed with the HTBI primer set and the Qiagen OneStep RT-PCR kit. Libraries were constructed in a second round of multiplex PCR, after which size selection and purification were performed. Paired-end sequencing of the libraries was performed with 100 bp reads on an Illumina HiSeq2000. The original pipeline was this. SOAPnuke was used to process the raw data, with reads discarded if the reads contained adapters or uncalled bases, had a mean Phred below 15, or lacked an exact constant-primer or identifier match. COPE v1.2.5 was used to merge the high-quality paired reads, and each unique nucleotide sequence was defined as a clonotype. MiTCR v1.1 was used to align clonotypes to the IMGT TRBV, TRBD and TRBJ reference segments. Only V-J combinations with frequency above 0.0001, covering 99.2% of repertoires, were analysed. A TCS score was defined as the ratio of F50 (clonal expansion) to E x V (chaos), with BLOSUM62-based TCRdist applied between CDR3 peptides within each V-J. Welch's t-statistics and random forest reduced roughly 540 V-J features to about 12, which were used in a naive Bayes classifier (R e1071). TCRdb trimmed public reads at Q25 via fastp, called clones via MiXCR and kept in-frame beta chains. One record per CDR3 amino acid sequence lists the most common genes and DNA. TCRdb assigned the V and J calls; the authors' analysis was not used. The sample profile shows 550,000 to 800,000 distinct CDR3 sequences; approximately 15% of them were found once. Around 15% of the sample rests with the top ten.

A remark on this clonotype: This receptor's antigen is unknown. The sample holds no much larger clone one base away, and base qualities are not on file.

Sequenced sample: blood. The source is a man aged 45 to 65 with Graves' hyperthyroidism. The chain employs TRBV20-1 and TRBJ2-5; 8 middle bases align to TRBD2. The CDR3 has the sequence CSARKGGLAGQETQYF. The nucleotide sequence reads TGCAGTGCTAGGAAAGGAGGGCTAGCGGGCCAAGAGACCCAGTACTTC.